The clone carrying this TCR beta chain was recorded at least ten times. CDR1 and CDR2 from the germline V gene are DFQATT and SNEGSKA (reference sequence). Trimming at V came to 3 bases and at J to 0 bases, leaving 21 bases not matched to a gene. The CDR3 runs to 20 residues. The template for TCR beta VDJ and CDR3 sequence profiling was genomic DNA. Each CDR3 protein is one row after TCRdb ran MiXCR on the reads. The sample has around 290,000 distinct CDR3 sequences; roughly 59% are singletons. Flow cytometry had shown expanded CD8+CD57+ cells in the patients chosen for sequencing. No therapy had been given to the patients at the time of blood sampling. These data come from a study of CD8+CD57+ T cells in acquired aplastic anemia. Study context: Sorted cells (CD4+ and CD8+) yielded DNA amounts that averaged approximately 3.1 ug.

This chain joins TRBV20-1 and TRBJ1-1; the match to TRBD1 covers 8 bases. This receptor was obtained from a human donor with aplastic anemia. Input material: sorted CD4+, CD8+, or CD8+CD57+ T cells (not recorded which) from PBMCs. DNA for the CDR3: TGCAGTGCTAGGGGGAGATTAAGAGACAGGGGCGGATCGTTGAACACTGAAGCTTTCTTT. This sequence encodes CSARGRLRDRGGSLNTEAFF.